The next 3 T cell receptor beta chains were all read from a single sample in a study of cytomegalovirus exposure and HLA in healthy donors. Both 60 Vbeta primers and 13 Jbeta primers went into the PCR. Assay: immunoSEQ multiplex PCR; the TCRdb copy retains only in-frame clones and omits some. The sample yields approximately 170,000 clones, approximately 80% seen once. The sequenced material came from PBMCs. Source of these receptors: a boy aged 2 to 10 in good health and CMV-seronegative.

DNA for the CDR3: TGCAGCGTCGGCCAGGGTTGGGAGACCCAGTACTTC. Translating it yields CSVGQGWETQYF. V usage is TRBV29-1 and J usage is TRBJ2-5; maybe TRBD1 (5 bases). V was clipped by 6 bases and J by 5 bases, with 13 bases between them. The CDR3 runs 12 residues. Germline V gives CDR1 SQVTM, CDR2 ANQGSEA.

This clone was found a few times. CDR3 bases: TGTGCCAGTAGTATTCGGCGGGAAGAGACCCAGTACTTC. It translates to CASSIRREETQYF. The chain combines TRBV19 with TRBJ2-5; D might be TRBD2 (5 bases). The CDR3 runs 13 residues. Germline CDR1 reads LNHDA; CDR2 reads SQIVND (reference sequence). The V and J ends lost 3 bases and 3 bases respectively, with 8 bases between them. Based on the CDR3 plus reference TRBV19 and TRBJ2-5, the full variable domain is DGGITQSPKYLFRKEGQNVTLSCEQNLNHDAMYWYRQDPGQGLRLIYYSQIVNDFQKGDIAEGYSVSREKKESFPLTVTSAQKNPTAFYLCASSIRREETQYFGPGTRLLVL.

V usage is TRBV5-1 and J usage is TRBJ2-6; D remains unclear. In germline, CDR1 is SGHRS, CDR2 YFSETQ. Trimming took 6 bases from V and 0 from J, leaving 10 bases between them. The CDR3 has 15 amino acids. In nucleotides, the CDR3 is TGCGCCAGCACCCCCCAGGCCTCTGGGGCCAACGTCCTGACTTTC. Its translation: CASTPQASGANVLTF.